This T cell receptor beta chain came from a study of graft-versus-host responses after intestinal transplantation. Study overall: Multivisceral, liver-intestinal, or isolated intestinal transplants were performed in recipients. Induction with anti-thymocyte globulin, then tacrolimus and steroids for three to four years, was given to all recipients.

A word on this clone: Antigen specificity is unknown.

Overall study results and limits: Recipient marrow contained GvH clones, some of which appeared first in ileum or blood. Levels of circulating GvH clones at their peak were associated with early post-transplant HvG declines.

The assay was immunoSEQ multiplex PCR, and TCRdb's table has in-frame clones only and misses some. The sample has fewer than 80,000 clones, roughly 90% seen once; the top ten hold roughly 1.5%. V gave up 0 bases and J gave up 1 base, with 6 bases separating them. The CDR3 length is 13 residues. Per germline, CDR1 GTSNPN and CDR2 SVGIG (reference sequence). Sample: unstimulated CD8+ T cells sorted from spleen or lymph node cells, taken before transplant. J is TRBJ1-1 and V is TRBV30; possibly TRBD1 for D (5 bases). This receptor was identified in a human donor who was the organ donor for an intestinal transplant. The CDR3 sequence: CAWSVDRNTEAFF. CDR3 in DNA: TGTGCCTGGAGTGTCGACAGGAACACTGAAGCTTTCTTT.